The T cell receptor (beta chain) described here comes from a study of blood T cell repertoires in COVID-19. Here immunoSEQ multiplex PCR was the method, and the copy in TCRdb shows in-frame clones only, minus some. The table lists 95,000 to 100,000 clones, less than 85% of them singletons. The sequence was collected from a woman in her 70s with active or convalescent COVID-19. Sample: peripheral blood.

As DNA, the CDR3 is TGCGCCAGCAGTCCGGGAGGGCCTACACGGCAGTACTTC. Its translation: CASSPGGPTRQYF. The chain recombines TRBV5-1 with TRBJ2-7; 8 bases map to TRBD2. J was trimmed by 9 bases and V by 5 bases; bases with no gene match: 10. CDR1 is SGHRS and CDR2 is YFSETQ in the germline V gene. The CDR3 has 13 residues.